Each of the 13 T cell receptor beta chains below was sequenced from the same sample in a study of OX40 agonist ivuxolimab in advanced cancers. Libraries were constructed by the immunoSEQ multiplex PCR assay. This immuneACCESS table, as held by TCRdb, lists in-frame sequences with V and J called but not all clones. Of the missing ones, under half trace to an unresolved V gene in checked studies; the others have no known cause. This sample gives 40,000 to 45,000 clones in total; roughly 86% of them show up just once. The top ten constitute 3.5% to 4% of the sample. This material consisted of CD4+ or CD8+ T cells sorted from blood, taken in a trial of the OX40 agonist ivuxolimab. All receptors come from an adult with an advanced solid tumor such as melanoma, head and neck, liver or kidney cancer.

The rearrangement links TRBV7-2 to TRBJ2-5; D unresolved. The V and J ends lost 5 bases and 5 bases respectively, with 15 bases between them. Per the germline V gene, CDR1 is SGHTA and CDR2 is FQGNSA. CDR3 length: 14 residues. Here the CDR3 DNA reads TGTGCCAGCAGCCCCGAGATATTCGACGAGACCCAGTACTTC. Its translation: CASSPEIFDETQYF.

This chain uses TRBV6-4 with TRBJ2-5, with TRBD2 matching 12 bases. This CDR3 contains 15 residues. Germline CDR1 reads MRHNA; CDR2 reads SNTAGT. Trimming at V came to 6 bases and at J to 5 bases, leaving 7 bases not matched to a gene. Here the CDR3 reads CASSASGRAGETQYF. CDR3 DNA sequence: TGTGCCAGCAGCGCTAGCGGGAGGGCCGGGGAGACCCAGTACTTC.

By share of the sample, this clone is medium-sized (0.01 to 0.1%). The genes are TRBV7-6 and TRBJ2-7; 7 bases fit TRBD1. This CDR3 has 13 amino acids. V lost 1 base to trimming and J lost 9 bases; unmatched junction nucleotides: 6. CDR1 is SGHVS and CDR2 is FNYEAQ in the germline V gene. CDR3 residues: CASSLEWDSPQYF. The CDR3 DNA reads TGTGCCAGCAGCTTAGAGTGGGACAGTCCGCAGTACTTC.

The chain carries TRBV2 and TRBJ1-2; D remains ambiguous. V shed 2 bases and J shed 2 bases, with 12 bases lying between them. Germline lookup yields CDR1 SNHLY and CDR2 FYNNEI. The CDR3 is made up of 15 amino acids. In DNA, the CDR3 is TGTGCCAGCAGTGAATCTGAGGCACCCAACTATGGCTACACCTTC. It is translated as CASSESEAPNYGYTF.

This sequence joins TRBV19 and TRBJ1-5, with 9 bases lining up with TRBD1. V lost 4 bases to trimming and J lost 3 bases; unmatched junction nucleotides: 10. This CDR3 region has 17 residues. CDR1 is LNHDA, CDR2 SQIVND, per germline (reference sequence). For the CDR3, the DNA is TGTGCCAGTAGTAGGGCCCCCGGGACAGGGCCCAATCAGCCCCAGCATTTT. Its protein product is CASSRAPGTGPNQPQHF.

The rearrangement links TRBV30 to TRBJ1-3, with a weak D call TRBD1 (6 bases). CDR1 is GTSNPN, CDR2 SVGIG, per germline (reference sequence). The CDR3 length is 13 residues. Trimming left V 4 bases short and J 11 bases short, with 18 bases between. CDR3 nucleotide sequence: TGTGCCTGGAAGAGGAAAGGGGGAGAATCCATATATTTT. Amino acid sequence: CAWKRKGGESIYF. Drawing the rest from reference TRBV30 and TRBJ1-3, the complete variable domain is SQTIHQWPATLVQPVGSPLSLECTVEGTSNPNLYWYRQAAGRGLQLLFYSVGIGQISSEVPQNLSASRPQDRQFILSSKKLLLSDSGFYLCAWKRKGGESIYFGEGSWLTVV.

The rearrangement uses TRBV28 and TRBJ1-5; D unclear. Germline-derived CDR1 and CDR2 are MDHEN and SYDVKM. Trimming stripped 10 bases from V and 0 bases from J, with 13 bases between. This CDR3 contains 14 residues. The CDR3 loop reads CATDSEDSNQPQHF. Here the CDR3 DNA reads TGTGCCACCGACTCGGAGGATAGCAATCAGCCCCAGCATTTT.

This rearrangement joins TRBV11-3 to TRBJ2-1; 8 bases are shared with TRBD1. Germline-derived CDR1 and CDR2 are SGHNT and YENEEA. Germline trimming cut 5 bases from V and 2 bases from J; bases unmatched to any gene: 5. The CDR3 has 15 residues. CDR3 sequence reads: CASSPRTGPYNEQFF. The CDR3 region has the DNA TGTGCCAGCAGCCCAAGGACAGGGCCCTACAATGAGCAGTTCTTC.

This clone has a single count. The CDR3 bases are TGTGCCAGCAGCTTTGACAGGGTTTCCTACAATGAGCAGTTCTTC. This sequence encodes CASSFDRVSYNEQFF. The chain employs TRBV11-2 and TRBJ2-1, with 7 bases aligning to TRBD1. The J segment lost 1 base and the V segment lost 3 bases, leaving 3 bases of the junction unmatched. Germline CDR1 reads SGHAT; CDR2 reads FQNNGV. The CDR3 consists of 15 residues.

The V call is TRBV25-1, the J call TRBJ2-5; possible D gene TRBD1, 6 bases. Germline V gene sequence: CDR1 MGHDK, CDR2 SYGVNS. V was shortened by 7 bases and J by 9 bases, with 12 bases between the two germline ends. This CDR3 region has 11 residues. The CDR3 coding sequence is TGTGCCAGCACGACAGGACTTGCCCAGTACTTC. It translates to CASTTGLAQYF.

The chain links TRBV7-6 to TRBJ2-2, with TRBD1 identical over 8 bases. The CDR3 extends over 16 amino acids. With V trimmed by 1 base and J by 3 bases, 4 bases remained unmatched. Germline CDR1 and CDR2: SGHVS and FNYEAQ. The CDR3 nucleotides read TGTGCCAGCAGCTTAGAAAACAGGGGGGACACCGGGGAGCTGTTTTTT. This sequence encodes CASSLENRGDTGELFF.

V and J are TRBV4-3 and TRBJ2-5, with 8 bases that match TRBD1. In germline, CDR1 is LGHNA, CDR2 YSLEER. The CDR3 consists of 15 residues. Trimming cost V 0 bases and J 4 bases; bases outside gene matches: 4. CDR3 sequence: CASSQDQGARETQYF. In nucleotides, the CDR3 is TGCGCCAGCAGCCAAGATCAGGGGGCGAGAGAGACCCAGTACTTC.

A note on this clone: At one end the junction does not follow the germline gene, possibly because of a read error. The chain joins TRBV27 to TRBJ2-7; no clear D gene. The germline V gene encodes CDR1 MNHEY and CDR2 SMNVEV (reference sequence). This CDR3 is 13 amino acids long. Written as DNA, the CDR3 is TGTGCCAGCAGTTCAACAGACTCCCACGAGCAGTACTTC. It yields the protein CASSSTDSHEQYF.